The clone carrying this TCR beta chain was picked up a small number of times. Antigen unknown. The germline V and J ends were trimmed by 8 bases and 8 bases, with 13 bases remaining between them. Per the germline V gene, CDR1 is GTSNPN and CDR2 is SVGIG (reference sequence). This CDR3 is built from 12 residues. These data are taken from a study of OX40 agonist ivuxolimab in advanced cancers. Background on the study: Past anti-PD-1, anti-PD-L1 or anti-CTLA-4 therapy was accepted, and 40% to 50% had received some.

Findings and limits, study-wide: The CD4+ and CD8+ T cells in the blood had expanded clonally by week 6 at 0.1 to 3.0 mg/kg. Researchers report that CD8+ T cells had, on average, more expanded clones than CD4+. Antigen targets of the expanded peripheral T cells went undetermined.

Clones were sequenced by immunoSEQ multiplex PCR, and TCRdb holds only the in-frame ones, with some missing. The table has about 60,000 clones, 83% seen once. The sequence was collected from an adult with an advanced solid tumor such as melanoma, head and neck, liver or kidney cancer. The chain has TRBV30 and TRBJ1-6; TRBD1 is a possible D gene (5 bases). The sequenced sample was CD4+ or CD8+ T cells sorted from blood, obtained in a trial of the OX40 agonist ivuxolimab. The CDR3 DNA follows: TGTGCCCTGGGGGGGTTCGATTCACCCCTCCACTTT. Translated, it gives CALGGFDSPLHF.